Each of the 29 T cell receptor beta chains below was sequenced from the same sample in a study of T-cell reconstitution after alpha-beta-depleted transplantation in children. Unique molecular identifiers tagged the TCRbeta library. Each CDR3 protein is one row after TCRdb ran MiXCR on the PCR reads. This sample carries about 980,000 distinct CDR3 sequences, about 30% of them seen once, and the ten largest clones take roughly 31%. This material consisted of PBMCs, mostly from graft donor cells, taken 360 days after TCRalphabeta/CD19-depleted stem cell transplant. Receptors originate from a boy in the first two years of life who had a stem cell transplant for SCID, so the T cells may come from the graft donor.

This clonotype was counted only a few times. The CDR3 sequence is CAISVYTGHNEQFF. CDR3 nucleotide sequence: TGTGCCATCAGTGTTTATACAGGGCACAATGAGCAGTTCTTC. V usage is TRBV10-3 and J usage is TRBJ2-1; possible D gene TRBD1, 6 bases. The CDR3 extends over 14 amino acids. CDR1 ENHRY and CDR2 SYGVKD come from the germline V gene. V lost 4 bases, J lost 5 bases, and 12 bases lay in between.

This clonotype was seen a handful of times. The rearrangement joins TRBV3-1 to TRBJ2-1; possibly TRBD2 for D (6 bases). The germline gives CDR1 LGHDT, CDR2 YNNKEL (reference sequence). This CDR3 is built from 16 residues. Trimming took off 0 bases at V and 6 bases at J, with 15 bases between the two ends. The CDR3 DNA sequence: TGTGCCAGCAGCCAAGATATGGGGGGATGGAGCAATGAGCAGTTCTTC. Translated: CASSQDMGGWSNEQFF.

This clonotype was found a few times. This chain links TRBV29-1 with TRBJ1-1; D remains unclear. The CDR3 is 10 amino acids. In germline, CDR1 is SQVTM, CDR2 ANQGSEA. The V gene lost 5 bases and the J gene lost 5 bases, with 6 bases spanning the gap. CDR3 DNA sequence: TGCAGCGTTCAAAGAACTGAAGCTTTCTTT. The encoded protein is CSVQRTEAFF.

This clonotype occurred a few times. The chain couples TRBV29-1 to TRBJ1-3; D is possibly TRBD1 (6 bases). V was cut by 4 bases and J by 2 bases, with 9 bases left in between. Germline V lookup: CDR1 SQVTM, CDR2 ANQGSEA. This CDR3 has 13 amino acids. The CDR3 loop is CSVGRGAGNTIYF. In DNA form, the CDR3 reads TGCAGCGTTGGCAGGGGAGCTGGAAACACCATATATTTT.

This clonotype was seen only a few times. The V call is TRBV5-1, the J call TRBJ2-5; D is ambiguous. The germline V gene encodes CDR1 SGHRS and CDR2 YFSETQ. CDR3 length: 15 amino acids. Between the trimmed V and J ends, which lost 5 bases and 5 bases, there was a span of 19 bases. CDR3 region: CASSPEMLGWETQYF. In DNA form, the CDR3 reads TGCGCCAGCAGTCCCGAAATGTTGGGCTGGGAGACCCAGTACTTC.

The J gene is TRBJ2-7, the V gene TRBV9; weak D call: TRBD1 (5 bases). The CDR3 runs to 13 residues. Germline CDR1 and CDR2: SGDLS and YYNGEE. Trimming cost V 3 bases and J 3 bases, with 10 bases left between them. The CDR3 region has the DNA TGTGCCAGCAGCGCTACGACAGACTACGAGCAGTACTTC. Translated: CASSATTDYEQYF.

The chain is built from TRBV4-1 and TRBJ2-6; no clear D gene. Germline V gene lookup returns CDR1 MGHRA and CDR2 YSYEKL. V lost 4 bases to trimming and J lost 1 base, with 8 bases between them. The CDR3 sequence is 15 residues long. The CDR3 nucleotides are TGCGCCAGCAGCCGTGCGACTTCTGGGGCCAACGTCCTGACTTTC. This sequence encodes CASSRATSGANVLTF.

This clonotype was detected a few times. The V call is TRBV20-1, the J call TRBJ1-5; D gene uncertain. The V end lost 0 bases, the J end lost 0 bases, and 6 bases lay between the germline ends. CDR3 length: 14 residues. Germline V gene lookup returns CDR1 DFQATT and CDR2 SNEGSKA (reference sequence). The CDR3 bases are TGCAGTGCTAGAGAGGCAGTTAGCAATCAGCCCCAGCATTTT. Amino acids: CSAREAVSNQPQHF.

V gene TRBV20-1 combines with J gene TRBJ1-1; D might be TRBD1 (6 bases). This CDR3 is 16 amino acids long. CDR1 and CDR2 from the germline V gene are DFQATT and SNEGSKA (reference sequence). With 3 bases removed from V and 0 bases from J, the gap between germline ends came to 17 bases. The CDR3 DNA follows: TGCAGTGCTAGGCCGGGGGCGCGAGGTATGAACACTGAAGCTTTCTTT. This encodes CSARPGARGMNTEAFF.

This clonotype was picked up a small number of times. The chain has TRBV25-1 and TRBJ2-3; 10 positions match TRBD1. Trimming removed 5 bases from V and 4 bases from J; junction bases left unmatched: 3. This CDR3 has 14 residues. CDR1 and CDR2 from the germline V gene are MGHDK and SYGVNS. CDR3 bases: TGTGCCAGCAGTTGGACAGGGGGACCAGATACGCAGTATTTT. Its protein is CASSWTGGPDTQYF.

This clonotype occurred a few times. V gene TRBV5-6 combines with J gene TRBJ2-7; D could derive from TRBD1 or TRBD2 (5 bases each). The CDR3 has 14 amino acids. Trimming shortened V by 4 bases and J by 4 bases, and 15 bases separated the two germline ends. Per the germline V gene, CDR1 is SGHDT and CDR2 is YYEEEE. CDR3 in amino acids: CASSVGAPYYEQYF. DNA of the CDR3: TGTGCCAGCAGCGTCGGGGCCCCTTATTACGAGCAGTACTTC. The full variable domain, its missing parts supplied by reference TRBV5-6 and TRBJ2-7, is DAGVTQSPTHLIKTRGQQVTLRCSPKSGHDTVSWYQQALGQGPQFIFQYYEEEERQRGNFPDRFSGHQFPNYSSELNVNALLLGDSALYLCASSVGAPYYEQYFGPGTRLTVT.

This clonotype was observed once. In DNA, the CDR3 is TGCGCCAGCAGCTACACCGGGACTATGAACACCGGGGAGCTGTTTTTT. As protein: CASSYTGTMNTGELFF. This chain uses TRBV5-1 with TRBJ2-2, with 7 bases aligning to TRBD2. CDR1 and CDR2 (germline): SGHRS, YFSETQ. The CDR3 is 16 residues long. V was pared by 3 bases and J by 1 base, with 6 bases of the junction left unmatched.

In its sample, this clonotype was seen a few times. This rearrangement joins TRBV5-1 to TRBJ1-4; D is uncertain. Germline lookup yields CDR1 SGHRS and CDR2 YFSETQ. Trimming took off 1 base at V and 5 bases at J, with 18 bases between the two ends. The CDR3 is made up of 17 amino acids. CDR3 region: CASSLSPPTMRNEKLFF. CDR3 sequence (DNA): TGCGCCAGCAGCTTGTCTCCCCCGACAATGCGGAATGAAAAACTGTTTTTT.

In its sample, this clonotype was seen a few times. V usage is TRBV20-1 and J usage is TRBJ2-5; TRBD2 matches 11 bases. Germline values: CDR1 DFQATT, CDR2 SNEGSKA (reference sequence). The V gene end was trimmed by 0 bases and the J gene end by 5 bases; junction bases not matched to a gene: 5. This CDR3 has 15 residues. The DNA of the CDR3 is TGCAGTGCTAGAGAATTAGCGGGGGGGCCGGAGACCCAGTACTTC. It encodes CSARELAGGPETQYF.

This clonotype was found a few times. The chain carries TRBV5-1 and TRBJ1-1, with a tentative D call TRBD1 (5 bases). The CDR3 covers 14 residues. The germline CDR1 and CDR2 sequences are SGHRS and YFSETQ. The V and J ends lost 0 bases and 11 bases respectively, with 17 bases between them. The chain's CDR3 is CASSLDTGSMSAFF. CDR3 DNA: TGCGCCAGCAGCTTGGATACAGGCTCGATGTCTGCTTTCTTT.

V and J are TRBV7-8 and TRBJ2-5, with D maybe TRBD2 (5 bases). Germline V gives CDR1 SGHVS, CDR2 FQNEAQ. Trimming removed 7 bases at V and 7 bases at J, with 19 bases between. This CDR3 is built from 14 residues. The DNA for the CDR3 is TGTGCCAGCACCTTGAGGCAGGCCGAGGGGACCCAGTACTTC. Amino acids: CASTLRQAEGTQYF.

This sequence joins TRBV24-1 and TRBJ2-2; TRBD1 agrees at 7 bases. Germline V lookup: CDR1 KGHDR, CDR2 SFDVKD. This CDR3 has 14 residues. J was trimmed by 6 bases and V by 6 bases; bases with no gene match: 6. The chain's CDR3 is CATSPTGSAGELFF. In DNA form, the CDR3 reads TGTGCCACCAGTCCGACAGGGTCCGCCGGGGAGCTGTTTTTT.

The CDR3 protein is CASRLGRGSYTDTQYF. The CDR3 DNA reads TGTGCCAGCCGCCTCGGTCGGGGGTCTTACACAGATACGCAGTATTTT. The chain joins TRBV6-1 to TRBJ2-3, with a possible D match to TRBD2 (6 bases). The V end lost 8 bases, the J end lost 2 bases, and 20 bases lay between the germline ends. This CDR3 region has 16 residues. Germline CDR1 reads MNHNS; CDR2 reads SASEGT.

The V call is TRBV12-3 or TRBV12-4, the J call TRBJ2-3; D perhaps matches TRBD1 (6 bases). V lost 5 bases to trimming and J lost 0 bases, with 15 bases between them. The CDR3 runs to 16 residues. The CDR3 protein is CASSPNRDSSTDTQYF. The CDR3 coding sequence is TGTGCCAGCAGTCCCAACAGGGATTCTAGCACAGATACGCAGTATTTT.

This clonotype was observed a single time. The chain has TRBV7-1 and TRBJ1-1; D remains ambiguous. TRBV7-1 belongs to the ORF category, with a function that is uncertain. V shed 3 bases and J shed 1 base, with 30 bases lying between them. The CDR3 loop spans 21 amino acids. Here the CDR3 DNA reads TGTGCCAGCAGCTCGAACTACGAACTTCCACCGGTGAGTCTGCAGAACACTGAAGCTTTCTTT. It is translated as CASSSNYELPPVSLQNTEAFF.

The genes are TRBV20-1 and TRBJ1-2; a possible D gene is TRBD1 (6 bases). V was shortened by 1 base and J by 3 bases, with 15 bases between the two germline ends. Germline V gene sequence: CDR1 DFQATT, CDR2 SNEGSKA (reference sequence). The CDR3 runs 15 residues. DNA of the CDR3: TGCAGTGCTAGAGCCGTACAGGGTCACGACTATGGCTACACCTTC. Translation gives CSARAVQGHDYGYTF.

CDR3 loop: CASSQRLGQAVETQYF. As DNA, the CDR3 is TGCGCCAGCAGCCAACGTTTGGGACAGGCGGTGGAGACCCAGTACTTC. The chain links TRBV4-1 to TRBJ2-5; the match to TRBD1 covers 8 bases. CDR3 length: 16 residues. Unmatched junction bases numbered 10, after V lost 2 bases and J lost 5 bases. The V gene's germline CDR1 is MGHRA and CDR2 YSYEKL.

This clonotype was seen only a few times. This chain joins TRBV29-1 and TRBJ1-1; D is ambiguous. Germline V gene lookup returns CDR1 SQVTM and CDR2 ANQGSEA. V was clipped by 7 bases and J by 6 bases, with 18 bases between them. The CDR3 is 13 residues long. The CDR3 nucleotides are TGCAGCGCCGTCGGTGGGTGGGTCCCTGAAGCTTTCTTT. Translation gives CSAVGGWVPEAFF.

The V and J genes are TRBV10-3 and TRBJ1-6, with no clear D. The CDR3 spans 13 residues. Deletions cut 2 bases from V and 7 bases from J, with 6 bases between. CDR1 is ENHRY, CDR2 SYGVKD, per germline. CDR3 protein: CAISETVNSPLHF. CDR3 sequence (DNA): TGTGCCATCAGTGAGACAGTGAATTCACCCCTCCACTTT.

The chain uses TRBV5-1 and TRBJ2-3, with 12 bases identical to TRBD2. From germline, CDR1 is SGHRS and CDR2 YFSETQ. The CDR3 length is 18 residues. V shed 0 bases, J shed 2 bases, and the junction held 7 bases outside the gene matches. The DNA of the CDR3 is TGCGCCAGCAGCTTGGGGCTAGCGGGGGGGCTGGACACAGATACGCAGTATTTT. Its protein is CASSLGLAGGLDTDTQYF.

This clonotype was detected only a few times. J is TRBJ1-1 and V is TRBV20-1, with 7 bases fitting TRBD1. Germline loops: CDR1 DFQATT, CDR2 SNEGSKA (reference sequence). CDR3 size: 14 residues. J was trimmed by 1 base and V by 2 bases; bases with no gene match: 4. As DNA, the CDR3 is TGCAGTGCTAGAAAGGGGGCGCGGAACACTGAAGCTTTCTTT. It is translated as CSARKGARNTEAFF.

This clonotype has a count of ten or more. The chain employs TRBV11-2 and TRBJ2-3, with 7 bases that match TRBD1. Per the germline V gene, CDR1 is SGHAT and CDR2 is FQNNGV. There are 14 residues in the CDR3. V shed 5 bases and J 1 base; nucleotides not matched to a gene: 3. The CDR3 coding sequence is TGTGCCAGCAGCACCGACAGGGGCACAGATACGCAGTATTTT. Protein: CASSTDRGTDTQYF.

V gene TRBV12-3 or TRBV12-4 combines with J gene TRBJ2-3; no definite D call. V dropped 1 base and J dropped 6 bases, with 11 bases sitting between them. This CDR3 region has 14 residues. The CDR3 region is CASSLELGSDTQYF. The CDR3 DNA is TGTGCCAGCAGTTTAGAGTTAGGCTCCGATACGCAGTATTTT.

This clonotype was counted a few times. The chain combines TRBV7-2 with TRBJ1-2; 7 nucleotides agree with TRBD1. The ends lost 9 bases at V and 0 bases at J; junction bases unmatched: 4. This CDR3 contains 13 residues. Germline values: CDR1 SGHTA, CDR2 FQGNSA. CDR3 nucleotides: TGTGCCAGTAGGGGGCTGTCTAACTATGGCTACACCTTC. This translates into CASRGLSNYGYTF.